This is a list of T cell receptor beta chains from one sample in a study of cytomegalovirus exposure and HLA in healthy donors. Method: immunoSEQ multiplex PCR; TCRdb's copy keeps in-frame clones and lacks some. The repertoire holds 100,000 to 150,000 clones, with 77% as singletons. What was sequenced was PBMCs. These receptor sequences come from a woman aged 40 to 49 in good health and CMV-seropositive. The CDR3 runs from the conserved cysteine through the conserved F or W. The D gene is left open where the match is weak. Clone size is shown for a subset of rows, as once, few, many or a class of expanded clone.

J,V,size,D,CDR3,DNA
TRBJ2-4,TRBV5-1,.,TRBD1,CASSLAGTGSVIQYF,TGCGCCAGCAGCTTGGCCGGGACAGGGAGTGTCATTCAGTACTTC
TRBJ1-5,TRBV19,.,TRBD1,CASSQGDQPQHF,TGTGCCAGCTCTCAGGGGGATCAGCCCCAGCATTTT
TRBJ2-1,TRBV4-2,.,TRBD2,CASSQQGLAGGPRKNEQFF,TGTGCCAGCAGCCAACAGGGACTAGCGGGAGGGCCGAGGAAAAATGAGCAGTTCTTC
TRBJ2-1,TRBV7-8,.,TRBD2,CASSLARLAGPYNEQFF,TGTGCCAGCAGCTTAGCGCGCCTAGCGGGACCCTACAATGAGCAGTTCTTC
TRBJ1-1,TRBV5-1,.,.,CASSLSGEAFF,TGCGCCAGCAGCTTGAGCGGTGAAGCTTTCTTT
TRBJ2-6,TRBV27,once,TRBD1,CASSPGQGGSGANVLTF,TGTGCCAGCAGTCCGGGACAGGGAGGCTCTGGGGCCAACGTCCTGACTTTC
TRBJ2-2,TRBV6-6,.,.,CASKQQGPNTGELFF,TGTGCCAGCAAACAACAGGGACCGAACACCGGGGAGCTGTTTTTT
TRBJ2-5,TRBV5-1,few,TRBD1,CASSLGQGARETQYF,TGCGCCAGCAGCTTGGGACAGGGGGCGCGGGAGACCCAGTACTTC
TRBJ2-7,TRBV5-4,once,TRBD1,CASSMDRGEQYF,TGTGCCAGCAGCATGGACAGGGGCGAGCAGTACTTC
TRBJ2-7,TRBV6-6,few,TRBD1,CASSYGGTGYEQYF,TGTGCCAGCAGTTACGGCGGGACAGGGTACGAGCAGTACTTC
TRBJ1-6,TRBV30,.,.,CAWSVMAAGPLHF,TGTGCCTGGAGTGTAATGGCAGCAGGTCCCCTCCACTTT
TRBJ1-1,TRBV7-2,.,.,CASSSPGRGMNTEAFF,TGTGCCAGCAGCTCCCCAGGTAGGGGCATGAACACTGAAGCTTTCTTT
TRBJ1-2,TRBV11-2,.,TRBD1,CASSLWGRQGSNGYTF,TGTGCCAGCAGCTTATGGGGCCGACAGGGTTCGAATGGCTACACCTTC
TRBJ1-5,TRBV6-1,once,TRBD1,CASSEAGTGSSQPQHF,TGTGCCAGCAGTGAAGCGGGGACAGGGTCCTCTCAGCCCCAGCATTTT
TRBJ2-1,TRBV4-1,.,TRBD2,CASSPGLAGVNQQFF,TGCGCCAGCAGCCCGGGCCTAGCGGGAGTCAATCAGCAGTTCTTC
TRBJ1-1,TRBV6-6,few,.,CASSYGNRNTEAFF,TGTGCCAGCAGTTACGGCAACAGAAACACTGAAGCTTTCTTT
TRBJ1-1,TRBV5-5,.,.,CASSWATENTEAFF,TGTGCCAGCAGCTGGGCCACAGAGAACACTGAAGCTTTCTTT
TRBJ2-5,TRBV29-1,.,.,CSVDETHETQYF,TGCAGCGTTGACGAAACTCACGAGACCCAGTACTTC
TRBJ2-1,TRBV19,.,TRBD2,CASTKREGNEQFF,TGTGCCAGTACAAAGCGGGAGGGTAATGAGCAGTTCTTC
TRBJ1-2,TRBV5-1,.,TRBD1,CASSPGQGGSVYTF,TGCGCCAGCAGCCCCGGACAGGGAGGGTCTGTCTACACCTTC
TRBJ2-1,TRBV28,.,TRBD2,CASSVLAGVEQFF,TGTGCCAGCAGTGTCCTAGCGGGAGTCGAGCAGTTCTTC
TRBJ2-7,TRBV29-1,few,TRBD1,CSVSPGTGGRDEQYF,TGCAGCGTTTCCCCCGGGACAGGGGGTAGGGACGAGCAGTACTTC
TRBJ1-2,TRBV9,.,.,CASSDQGIGYTF,TGTGCCAGCAGTGATCAGGGAATTGGCTACACCTTC
TRBJ1-2,TRBV5-1,.,TRBD1,CASSPTGAGYVYTF,TGCGCCAGCAGCCCGACAGGGGCGGGCTATGTCTACACCTTC
TRBJ1-4,TRBV18,.,TRBD1,CASSPRDRAEKLFF,TGTGCCAGCTCACCACGGGACAGGGCTGAAAAACTGTTTTTT
TRBJ2-1,TRBV28,.,.,CASSSVGEQFF,TGTGCCAGCAGTTCCGTGGGCGAGCAGTTCTTC
TRBJ2-5,TRBV28,once,TRBD1,CASRPTGGRETQYF,TGTGCCAGCAGGCCGACAGGGGGCAGGGAGACCCAGTACTTC
TRBJ2-2,TRBV2,.,.,CASSLDTGELFF,TGTGCCAGCAGCTTAGACACCGGGGAGCTGTTTTTT
TRBJ2-5,TRBV28,few,.,CASSDQDRPQETQYF,TGTGCCAGCAGTGATCAGGACAGACCTCAAGAGACCCAGTACTTC
TRBJ2-1,TRBV10-3,.,TRBD2,CAISEMGSGYSFEQFF,TGTGCCATCAGTGAGATGGGTAGCGGGTATAGTTTTGAGCAGTTCTTC
TRBJ1-2,TRBV6-4,once,TRBD1,CATSYRGQSYGYTF,TGTGCCACCTCCTACAGGGGGCAAAGCTATGGCTACACCTTC
TRBJ1-1,TRBV6-6,.,.,CASTRVGDTEAFF,TGTGCCAGCACCAGGGTAGGAGACACTGAAGCTTTCTTT
TRBJ2-5,TRBV11-2,.,TRBD1,CASSLRGTGEQETQYF,TGTGCCAGCAGCTTAAGGGGGACAGGGGAACAGGAGACCCAGTACTTC
TRBJ2-7,TRBV5-4,.,TRBD2,CASSLAGGPREQYF,TGTGCCAGCAGCCTAGCGGGAGGGCCCCGCGAGCAGTACTTC
TRBJ2-1,TRBV30,.,TRBD2,CAWSLLAGIQWGQFF,TGTGCCTGGAGTCTTCTAGCGGGAATCCAATGGGGGCAGTTCTTC
TRBJ2-1,TRBV5-1,once,TRBD1,CASSPTGDAFYNEQFF,TGCGCCAGCAGCCCAACAGGGGACGCATTCTACAATGAGCAGTTCTTC
TRBJ1-4,TRBV18,.,TRBD1,CASSLDRGKEKLFF,TGTGCCAGCTCACTCGACAGGGGCAAGGAAAAACTGTTTTTT